This is a list of T cell receptor beta chains from one sample in a study of shared clonotypes between healthy human individuals. Clones were read by immunoSEQ multiplex PCR, and TCRdb kept only the in-frame ones, dropping some. This sample has approximately 2.3 million clones, with over 85% found just once. Specimen: naive CD4+ T cells from PBMCs. These receptors all stem from a man between 18 and 35 years old in good health. Some clones in this sample may be carry-over from other donors' samples. CDR3s include the opening cysteine and the closing phenylalanine or tryptophan. D genes are given only for firm matches. Where a row states a size, it is once, few, many or the class of an expanded clone; other rows omit it.

D gene,clone size,J gene,V gene,CDR3 DNA,CDR3 protein
-,few,TRBJ1-2,TRBV14,TGTGCCAGCAGCCAGGCCACGGGCCTCGCTGCGGGCTACACCTTC,CASSQATGLAAGYTF
-,-,TRBJ1-2,TRBV9,TGTGCCAGCAGCGTAGCTTTTTGGGAGGCTAACTATGGCTACACCTTC,CASSVAFWEANYGYTF
-,-,TRBJ2-2,TRBV5-1,TGCGCCAGCAGCTTGGCAGGGACCACCGGGGAGCTGTTTTTT,CASSLAGTTGELFF
-,-,TRBJ1-2,TRBV5-1,TGCGCCAGCAGCTTTACAGTTAACTATGGCTACACCTTC,CASSFTVNYGYTF
-,-,TRBJ2-7,TRBV28,TGTGCCAGCAATCAGGGAACCTACGAGCAGTACTTC,CASNQGTYEQYF
-,-,TRBJ2-1,TRBV5-1,TGCGCCAGCAGCTTACGGCTACCCAACAATGAGCAGTTCTTC,CASSLRLPNNEQFF
-,-,TRBJ1-2,TRBV7-2,TGTGCCAGCAGCTTAGCGCCGGGGAGAAACTATGGCTACACCTTC,CASSLAPGRNYGYTF
-,-,TRBJ1-4,TRBV7-2,TGTGCCAGCAGCTTACGACACCGGATAGGGGGAGAAAAACTGTTTTTT,CASSLRHRIGGEKLFF
TRBD1,-,TRBJ1-1,TRBV6-5,TGTGCCAGCAGTTTTCACCGGGACAGGGTAACTGAAGCTTTCTTT,CASSFHRDRVTEAFF
TRBD2,-,TRBJ2-3,TRBV30,TGTGCCTGGAGTGGACTGGAAGCGGGGAGCACAGATACGCAGTATTTT,CAWSGLEAGSTDTQYF
-,-,TRBJ1-1,TRBV7-2,TGTGCCAGCAGCTTCTTAACCGGGGGCGCTTTCTTT,CASSFLTGGAFF
TRBD1,-,TRBJ1-1,TRBV6-1,TGTGCCAGCGGTTCAGGGGGACGAACTGAAGCTTTCTTT,CASGSGGRTEAFF
TRBD1,-,TRBJ1-1,TRBV28,TGTGCCAGCAGTCCGCTCACCTCAGGGGGCGGGGTTCGTACTGAAGCTTTCTTT,CASSPLTSGGGVRTEAFF
TRBD2,-,TRBJ2-3,TRBV7-2,TGTGCCAGCAGCCGGACTAGCGGGAGGGCTGATACGCAGTATTTT,CASSRTSGRADTQYF
-,-,TRBJ2-4,TRBV5-4,TGTGCCAGCAGTCCCGGACAGGGAGCGGGAAAAAACATTCAGTACTTC,CASSPGQGAGKNIQYF
TRBD2,-,TRBJ2-7,TRBV28,TGTGCCAGCAGTGCGGCCGGGACTAGAAGCTACGAGCAGTACTTC,CASSAAGTRSYEQYF
-,-,TRBJ2-3,TRBV19,TGTGCCAGTAGTATACCCCGGGGGGCAGGGGGGACCGTGACAGATACGCAGTATTTT,CASSIPRGAGGTVTDTQYF
TRBD1,-,TRBJ1-5,TRBV19,TGTGCCAGTCAGGACAGGGGCAATCAGCCCCAGCATTTT,CASQDRGNQPQHF
-,-,TRBJ2-3,TRBV25-1,TGTGCCAGCAGTGAATCCCTACACGCAACCACAGATACGCAGTATTTT,CASSESLHATTDTQYF
-,-,TRBJ2-3,TRBV2,TGTGCCAGCAGTGAAGGGGGGCCTCCGCAGTATTTT,CASSEGGPPQYF
-,once,TRBJ2-1,TRBV7-3,TGTGCCAGCAGCTTGGGCGGGAATAACAATGAGCAGTTCTTC,CASSLGGNNNEQFF
TRBD2,-,TRBJ2-1,TRBV11-2,TGTGCCAGCAGCTCCAGACTAGCGGGGGTGTACAATGAGCAGTTCTTC,CASSSRLAGVYNEQFF
-,-,TRBJ1-5,TRBV6-1,TGTGCCAGCAGTGAGTGGAGCAATCAGCCCCAGCATTTT,CASSEWSNQPQHF
TRBD2,-,TRBJ2-7,TRBV15,TGTGCCACCACAGCAGTTCTGTCGGGGGGCGAGCAGTACTTC,CATTAVLSGGEQYF
-,-,TRBJ1-4,TRBV25-1,TGTGCCAGCAGTCCCGGGACCCTGGGTGAAAAACTGTTTTTT,CASSPGTLGEKLFF
-,-,TRBJ2-1,TRBV27,TGTGCCAGCAGTTCGATGGATGGGGGCCCGTACAATGAGCAGTTCTTC,CASSSMDGGPYNEQFF
-,-,TRBJ2-3,TRBV5-1,TGCGCCAGCAGTAATACGGTCACAGATACGCAGTATTTT,CASSNTVTDTQYF